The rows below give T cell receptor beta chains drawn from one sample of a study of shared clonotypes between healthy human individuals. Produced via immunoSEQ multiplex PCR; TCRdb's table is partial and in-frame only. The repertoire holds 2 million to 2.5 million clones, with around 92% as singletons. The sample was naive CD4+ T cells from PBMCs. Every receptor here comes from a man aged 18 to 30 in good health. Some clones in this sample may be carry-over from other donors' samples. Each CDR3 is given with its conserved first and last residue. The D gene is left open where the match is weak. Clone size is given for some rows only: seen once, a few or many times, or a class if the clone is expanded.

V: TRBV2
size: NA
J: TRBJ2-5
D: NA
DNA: TGTGCCAGCATGCCCCAAGCGGTAGGGGAGACCCAGTACTTC
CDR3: CASMPQAVGETQYF

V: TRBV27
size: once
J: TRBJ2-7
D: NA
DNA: TGTGCCAGCAGTTCCGAAAATCAAATCGACAGACCCTACGAGCAGTACTTC
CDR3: CASSSENQIDRPYEQYF

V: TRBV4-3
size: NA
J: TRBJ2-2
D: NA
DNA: TGCGCCAGCAGCCAAGAAAGAATGAGGGGCACCGGGGAGCTGTTTTTT
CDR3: CASSQERMRGTGELFF

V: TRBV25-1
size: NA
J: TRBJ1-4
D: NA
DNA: TGTGCCAGCAGTGAATGGGCAGGACTTAATGAAAAACTGTTTTTT
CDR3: CASSEWAGLNEKLFF

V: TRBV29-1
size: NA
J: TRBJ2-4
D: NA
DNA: TGCAGCGTCGCTGGGACACTAGCCAAAAACATTCAGTACTTC
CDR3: CSVAGTLAKNIQYF

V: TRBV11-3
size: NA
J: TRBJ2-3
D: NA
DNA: TGTGCCAGCAGCTTAGCGGGAGCGGTAAGCACGCAGTATTTT
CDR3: CASSLAGAVSTQYF

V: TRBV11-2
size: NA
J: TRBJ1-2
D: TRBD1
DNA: TGTGCCAGCAGCTTGACGGCAGGGGGCGGCTACACCTTC
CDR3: CASSLTAGGGYTF

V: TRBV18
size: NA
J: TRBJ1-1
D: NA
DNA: TGTGCCAGCTCACCACGGGCAATGAACACTGAAGCTTTCTTT
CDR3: CASSPRAMNTEAFF

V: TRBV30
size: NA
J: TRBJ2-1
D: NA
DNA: TGTGCCTGGACATACCAATTGAGAGAGCAGTTCTTC
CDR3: CAWTYQLREQFF

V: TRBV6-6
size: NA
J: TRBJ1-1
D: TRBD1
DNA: TGTGCCAGCAGTTACCCAGGACAGGCTAGTGCTGAAGCTTTCTTT
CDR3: CASSYPGQASAEAFF

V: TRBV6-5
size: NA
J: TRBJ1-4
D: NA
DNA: TGTGCCATCAGTGAAGTAACAGTCAATGAAAAACTGTTTTTT
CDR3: CAISEVTVNEKLFF

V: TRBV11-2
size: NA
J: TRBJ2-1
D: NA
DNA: TGTGCCAGCAGCTTAGGTCTAGCGAATGAGCAGTTCTTC
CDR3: CASSLGLANEQFF

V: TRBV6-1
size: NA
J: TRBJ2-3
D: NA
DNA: TGTGCCACCAACGACAGGTTCCTCACAGATACGCAGTATTTT
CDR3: CATNDRFLTDTQYF

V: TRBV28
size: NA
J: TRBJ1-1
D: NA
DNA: TGTGCCAGCAGAGTACCAGTGAACACTGAAGCTTTCTTT
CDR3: CASRVPVNTEAFF

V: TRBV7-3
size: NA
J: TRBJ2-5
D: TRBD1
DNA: TGTGCCAGCAGCCCGGGGGACAGGGGGCTGGGGATCCAGTACTTC
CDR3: CASSPGDRGLGIQYF

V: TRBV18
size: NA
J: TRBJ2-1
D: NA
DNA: TGTGCCAGCTCACCTCTGACTAGGGGTGAGCAGTTCTTC
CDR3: CASSPLTRGEQFF